A selection of T cell receptor beta chains follows, all from one sample in a study of T cell responses to AZD1222 COVID-19 vaccine. Sequencing used immunoSEQ multiplex PCR; TCRdb keeps in-frame clones, though not all of them. The sample lists 20,000 to 25,000 clones; around 86% were seen once. The sample here was peripheral blood, taken 28 days after the second AZD1222 dose. These receptors came from an adult who received the AZD1222 COVID-19 vaccine. Both conserved end residues are part of each CDR3. A D gene is named only where the DNA matches it firmly. Clone size appears in some rows only: once, few, many, or a class for an expanded clone.

TRBV27	TRBJ1-1	15	-	-	TGTGCCAGCAGTCCCCCTTTAGGGGTGAACACTGAAGCTTTCTTT	CASSPPLGVNTEAFF
TRBV12-3/TRBV12-4	TRBJ2-7	13	-	once	TGTGCCAGCAGTTCAGAAAGAACCTACGAGCAGTACTTC	CASSSERTYEQYF
TRBV5-1	TRBJ2-7	15	-	-	TGCGCCAGCAGCTTGTGGCAGGGAAAAGTCTACGAGCAGTACTTC	CASSLWQGKVYEQYF
TRBV11-2	TRBJ1-2	14	TRBD1	-	TGTGCCAGCAGCACCGTACAGGGGGCGCCGGGCTACACCTTC	CASSTVQGAPGYTF
TRBV5-1	TRBJ2-2	16	-	-	TGCGCCAGCAGCTCATCTAGCGTTAGAAACACCGGGGAGCTGTTTTTT	CASSSSSVRNTGELFF
TRBV27	TRBJ2-4	15	-	-	TGTGCCAGCAGTTTGGAAGGTACAACCAAAAACATTCAGTACTTC	CASSLEGTTKNIQYF
TRBV5-1	TRBJ1-1	17	TRBD1	-	TGCGCCAGCAGCCATCCGGGACAGGCCAACCAAGGCGCTGAAGCTTTCTTT	CASSHPGQANQGAEAFF
TRBV5-1	TRBJ2-3	14	-	-	TGCGCCAGCAGCTTGGATGCTAGCACAGATACGCAGTATTTT	CASSLDASTDTQYF
TRBV7-3	TRBJ2-3	15	-	-	TGTGCCAGCAGCTTAACTGGGGGCACCACAGATACGCAGTATTTT	CASSLTGGTTDTQYF
TRBV11-2	TRBJ1-2	12	-	-	TGTGCCAGCAGTCATCAAGACTATGGCTACACCTTC	CASSHQDYGYTF
TRBV5-4	TRBJ1-2	13	-	once	TGTGCCAGCAGCTTGGTGGGGGCCTATGGCTACACCTTC	CASSLVGAYGYTF